The clone carrying this T cell receptor beta chain was found a few times. The sample carries other DNA sequences with the same CDR3. The sample comes from a study of blood T cell repertoires in COVID-19. In germline, CDR1 is SGDLS, CDR2 YYNGEE. V gave up 0 bases and J gave up 2 bases, with 12 bases separating them. The CDR3 is 16 residues long. The method was immunoSEQ multiplex PCR; TCRdb's version includes in-frame clones alone and lacks a portion of them. The table lists about 220,000 clones, about 90% of them singletons, with about 2% in the top ten. This receptor was taken from a man between 40 and 49 years old with active or convalescent COVID-19. Sequenced input: peripheral blood. This chain uses TRBV9 with TRBJ2-1; D perhaps matches TRBD2 (5 bases). CDR3 residues: CASSVVSGSTYNEQFF. The CDR3 coding sequence is TGTGCCAGCAGCGTAGTAAGCGGTTCAACCTACAATGAGCAGTTCTTC.